The 5 T cell receptor beta chains in this list originate from one sample, sequenced in a study of CD8 T cell repertoires and HIV-1 epitope variants. The data were produced by immunoSEQ multiplex PCR, yet TCRdb's version contains in-frame clones alone and is incomplete. In the table there are over 90,000 clones, approximately 70% of which are singletons. The sequenced sample consisted of uncultured baseline CD8+ T cells from peripheral blood mononuclear cells (PBMCs). Source of these receptors: a male donor with HIV.

The V call is TRBV12-5, the J call TRBJ2-3, with 8 bases identical to TRBD2. This CDR3 spans 16 amino acids. The V gene end was trimmed by 1 base and the J gene end by 2 bases; junction bases not matched to a gene: 5. Germline CDR1 is LGHNT and CDR2 is FRNRAP. CDR3 in DNA: TGTGCTAGTGGTTTGGGATTAGCGGGGATCACAGATACGCAGTATTTT. It translates to CASGLGLAGITDTQYF.

The chain combines TRBV20-1 with TRBJ2-5; D is possibly TRBD1 (5 bases). Germline CDR1 reads DFQATT; CDR2 reads SNEGSKA (reference sequence). CDR3 length: 11 amino acids. Trimming removed 6 bases at V and 5 bases at J, with 10 bases between. The CDR3 protein is CSATGEETQYF. The DNA of the CDR3 is TGCAGTGCCACAGGAGAGGAGACCCAGTACTTC.

V is TRBV7-6 and J is TRBJ2-3, with TRBD2 identical over 12 bases. Germline V lookup: CDR1 SGHVS, CDR2 FNYEAQ. The CDR3 loop spans 18 amino acids. J gave up 10 bases and V 3 bases, and 17 bases lay outside the gene matches. CDR3 amino acids: CASSLHPRLAGDNAAQYF. CDR3 in DNA: TGTGCCAGCAGCTTGCACCCAAGACTAGCGGGGGACAACGCGGCGCAGTATTTT.

CDR3 amino acids: CASSSDSSNTEAFF. CDR3 DNA sequence: TGTGCCAGCAGTTCCGACTCATCAAACACTGAAGCTTTCTTT. V usage is TRBV9 and J usage is TRBJ1-1; D call uncertain. Per the germline V gene, CDR1 is SGDLS and CDR2 is YYNGEE. V lost 5 bases and J lost 2, with 13 bases in between. The CDR3 sequence is 14 residues long.

V is TRBV5-1 and J is TRBJ2-1; 12 bases align to TRBD2. V shed 6 bases, J shed 5 bases, and the junction held 21 bases outside the gene matches. The CDR3 is 20 residues long. Germline V gene sequence: CDR1 SGHRS, CDR2 YFSETQ. The CDR3 is CASKNWPGWTSGKWDNEQFF. The CDR3 nucleotides are TGCGCCAGCAAAAACTGGCCAGGCTGGACTAGCGGGAAGTGGGACAATGAGCAGTTCTTC.